This T cell receptor beta chain was obtained from a study of PD-1 blockade in classical Hodgkin lymphoma. Assay: immunoSEQ multiplex PCR; the TCRdb copy retains only in-frame clones and omits some. Seen here are over 60,000 clones, around nine tenths observed once, and the top ten hold 8%. Concerning this clone: The antigen is unknown.

Whole-study findings and limits: Diversity in CD4+ TCRs, unlike that measured in CD8+ TCRs, had risen significantly by C4D1. What caused the repertoire differences, perhaps disease activity or prior therapy, remains undefined.

The CDR3 totals 12 residues. With 0 bases removed from V and 4 bases from J, the gap between germline ends came to 4 bases. Germline CDR1 is SGHNT and CDR2 is YYREEE (reference sequence). Time point meaning: cycle 4 day 1 (C4D1), after more than five weeks of nivolumab. Each patient's relapse followed autologous stem cell transplantation, and brentuximab vedotin exposure varied. Best response was recorded as complete response, partial response or progressive disease. The chain has TRBV5-4 and TRBJ1-2, with D unresolved. Here the sequenced sample was peripheral blood mononuclear cells (PBMCs), taken before the fourth cycle of nivolumab. The clonotype originates from a human donor with classical Hodgkin lymphoma. The CDR3, as DNA: TGTGCCAGCAGCTTGGACGTCTATGGCTACACCTTC. Translating it yields CASSLDVYGYTF.